These T cell receptor beta chains were read from a single sample in a study of T cell responses to AZD1222 COVID-19 vaccine. Measured with immunoSEQ multiplex PCR; TCRdb has only the in-frame clones, and not every one. In the table there are hundreds of thousands of clones, 85% to 95% of which are singletons. Specimen: peripheral blood, collected on day 0 of MenACWY control vaccination. The receptor source for this set is an adult in good health. The CDR3 runs from the conserved cysteine through the conserved F or W.

14	TRBV11-2	TRBJ1-2	CASSLGPANYGYTF
14	TRBV14	TRBJ1-2	CASSQVQGIYGYTF
14	TRBV11-2	TRBJ2-5	CASSLGTRVETQYF
17	TRBV19	TRBJ1-5	CASSGRRQVYSNQPQHF
13	TRBV3-1/TRBV3-2	TRBJ1-5	CASSTTGNQPQHF
13	TRBV5-1	TRBJ1-1	CASSFWLNTEAFF
15	TRBV27	TRBJ1-2	CASSSAPGPQYGYTF
16	TRBV6-2/TRBV6-3	TRBJ2-5	CASSFGASGGLETQYF
15	TRBV18	TRBJ2-3	CASSALGGAQSTQYF
12	TRBV6-5	TRBJ2-1	CASSYEGNEQFF
17	TRBV4-2	TRBJ1-3	CASSRDILGSSGNTIYF
14	TRBV5-4	TRBJ2-3	CASSLSGGTDTQYF
14	TRBV19	TRBJ1-1	CASSIEDRGTEAFF
12	TRBV6-2/TRBV6-3	TRBJ1-5	CASSRGSQPQHF
15	TRBV30	TRBJ2-3	CAWSIGQGRTDTQYF
18	TRBV5-1	TRBJ2-7	CASSLVASGGMSSYEQYF
15	TRBV5-5	TRBJ1-5	CASSYTGLGNQPQHF
11	TRBV12-3/TRBV12-4	TRBJ2-2	CASSVVGELFF
15	TRBV5-1	TRBJ2-1	CASTLRPALYNEQFF
14	TRBV5-6	TRBJ2-5	CASSFGSGEETQYF
13	TRBV6-5	TRBJ1-3	CASSSGSGNTIYF
14	TRBV7-2	TRBJ2-2	CASSFNKNTGELFF
14	TRBV18	TRBJ1-6	CASSRDRASSPLHF
15	TRBV3-1/TRBV3-2	TRBJ2-5	CASSSTAAPRETQYF
13	TRBV12-3/TRBV12-4	TRBJ1-3	CASTITLGNTIYF
16	TRBV2	TRBJ1-6	CASSSREQGAGSPLHF
14	TRBV11-2	TRBJ1-2	CASSFEISSYGYTF
14	TRBV29-1	TRBJ2-1	CSVSGGSSYNEQFF
16	TRBV4-2	TRBJ2-7	CASSQDPGTGRYEQYF
18	TRBV4-3	TRBJ1-5	CASSQDRAGAMYDQPQHF
13	TRBV10-3	TRBJ1-1	CAISPTGNTEAFF
14	TRBV9	TRBJ1-5	CASSVGTSNQPQHF
14	TRBV28	TRBJ1-4	CASSTTGGVEKLFF
15	TRBV28	TRBJ2-7	CASSLGAGGRNEQYF
14	TRBV6-5	TRBJ1-1	CASSYTDMNTEAFF
14	TRBV19	TRBJ1-2	CASTRGGAWDGYTF